Below are 12 T cell receptor beta chains sequenced from a single sample in a study of T-cell memory formation after mild COVID-19. TCRdb itself ran the 5' RACE reads through MiXCR, one entry per CDR3 protein. The sample yields around 140,000 distinct CDR3 sequences, about 25% seen once. The sequenced material came from PBMCs or a T cell subset sorted from them (not recorded which). These receptors came from an adult woman who had mild COVID-19 (a few samples of this study predate the infection). Cell type and time point are not known.

The rearrangement joins TRBV5-5 to TRBJ2-1; no reliable D call. Germline lookup yields CDR1 SGHKS and CDR2 YYEKEE (reference sequence). This CDR3 region has 15 residues. V lost 4 bases to trimming and J lost 0 bases, with 11 bases between them. The CDR3, as DNA: TGTGCCAGCAGCAACCTCCGGAGCTCCTACAATGAGCAGTTCTTC. Translation: CASSNLRSSYNEQFF.

In this sample, this clonotype turned up a few times. This chain links TRBV6-5 with TRBJ2-1, with 7 bases matching TRBD2. This CDR3 has 14 residues. V lost 6 bases and J lost 4; bases outside the gene matches: 6. Germline CDR1 reads MNHEY; CDR2 reads SVGAGI. CDR3 amino acids: CASRPGLPYNEQFF. CDR3 DNA: TGTGCCAGCAGACCGGGACTACCGTACAATGAGCAGTTCTTC.

The CDR3 region has the DNA TGTGCCACCAGCCTCGACAGTCGTACTGAAGCTTTCTTT. Protein sequence: CATSLDSRTEAFF. The chain uses TRBV15 and TRBJ1-1; tentatively, D is TRBD1 (5 bases). Trimming shortened V by 5 bases and J by 5 bases, and 12 bases separated the two germline ends. The CDR3 has 13 amino acids. Germline V gene lookup returns CDR1 LNHNV and CDR2 YYDKDF (reference sequence). The variable domain in full, completed from reference TRBV15 and TRBJ1-1, reads DAMVIQNPRYQVTQFGKPVTLSCSQTLNHNVMYWYQQKSSQAPKLLFHYYDKDFNNEADTPDNFQSRRPNTSFCFLDIRSPGLGDTAMYLCATSLDSRTEAFFGQGTRLTVV.

This clonotype was detected a few times. The chain is built from TRBV6-1 and TRBJ2-5; 10 bases line up with TRBD2. Trimming cost V 0 bases and J 4 bases; bases outside gene matches: 2. The V gene's germline CDR1 is MNHNS and CDR2 SASEGT. This CDR3 has 15 residues. CDR3 bases: TGTGCCAGCAGTGAAGCGATAGCGGGAGGAGAGACCCAGTACTTC. Protein: CASSEAIAGGETQYF.

CDR3 nucleotides: TGTGCCTGGTTGGCCCCAGGGCCAAGCACAGATACGCAGTATTTT. Translation gives CAWLAPGPSTDTQYF. This rearrangement joins TRBV30 to TRBJ2-3, with D possibly TRBD1 on 5 matching bases. The CDR3 consists of 15 residues. Trimming pared 5 bases from V and 0 bases from J, leaving 15 bases between. Germline V gives CDR1 GTSNPN, CDR2 SVGIG (reference sequence).

This clonotype was seen a handful of times. V is TRBV29-1 and J is TRBJ2-2; the match to TRBD2 covers 8 bases. This CDR3 has 15 amino acids. Germline V lookup: CDR1 SQVTM, CDR2 ANQGSEA. The V segment lost 3 bases and the J segment 1 base; nucleotides outside the gene matches: 4. This chain's CDR3 is CSVDVRGVNTGELFF. The CDR3 DNA reads TGCAGCGTTGACGTGCGGGGGGTGAACACCGGGGAGCTGTTTTTT.

The chain couples TRBV11-2 to TRBJ2-7; D gene unclear. Per the germline V gene, CDR1 is SGHAT and CDR2 is FQNNGV. The CDR3 extends over 10 amino acids. V lost 2 bases and J 6 bases, leaving 2 bases between the germline ends. This CDR3 reads CASSLREQYF. The CDR3 nucleotides are TGTGCCAGCAGCTTACGCGAGCAGTACTTC.

The genes are TRBV20-1 and TRBJ2-3; 9 nucleotides match TRBD2. The germline V gene encodes CDR1 DFQATT and CDR2 SNEGSKA (reference sequence). V lost 0 bases and J lost 3; bases outside the gene matches: 10. This CDR3 is built from 17 residues. The CDR3 here is CSARDVSERGVTDTQYF. The CDR3, as DNA: TGCAGTGCTAGAGATGTGAGCGAGCGGGGGGTGACAGATACGCAGTATTTT.

This sequence joins TRBV12-3 or TRBV12-4 and TRBJ2-7, with 11 positions matching TRBD1. The CDR3 is 16 amino acids. The V segment lost 6 bases and the J segment 6 bases; nucleotides outside the gene matches: 13. CDR3 sequence (DNA): TGTGCCAGCAGCCTAAAACCGGGACAGGGGGTCGCCGAGCAGTACTTC. Translated, it gives CASSLKPGQGVAEQYF.

This clonotype was seen a handful of times. The chain is built from TRBV20-1 and TRBJ2-1; either TRBD1 or TRBD2 may supply D (5 bases each). This CDR3 region has 17 residues. Trimming removed 6 bases at V and 0 bases at J, with 21 bases between. Germline V gene data show CDR1 as DFQATT and CDR2 as SNEGSKA (reference sequence). The CDR3: CSAPKGLAEISYNEQFF. In DNA, the CDR3 is TGCAGTGCCCCCAAGGGGCTAGCCGAAATCTCCTACAATGAGCAGTTCTTC.

The chain combines TRBV4-2 with TRBJ2-1; 9 positions match TRBD2. Losses at the gene ends were 4 bases for V and 0 bases for J; bases not matched to a gene: 10. CDR3 length equals 18 residues. The germline gives CDR1 LGHNA, CDR2 YNFKEQ. The CDR3 nucleotides are TGTGCCAGCAGCCTCGTGACTAGCGGTCCTAGCTCCTACAATGAGCAGTTCTTC. Translating gives CASSLVTSGPSSYNEQFF.

This clonotype was detected a few times. The V gene is TRBV20-1, the J gene TRBJ1-1; 11 bases fit TRBD1. Germline lookup yields CDR1 DFQATT and CDR2 SNEGSKA (reference sequence). V trimming: 0 bases; J trimming: 8 bases; junction bases outside the gene matches: 11. The CDR3 consists of 16 residues. The CDR3, as DNA: TGCAGTGCTAGAGAAACCATCGGACAGGGGGCTTCAGAAGCTTTCTTT. It specifies CSARETIGQGASEAFF.